Here is one T cell receptor beta chain with its context. Antigen unknown. The protocol was immunoSEQ multiplex PCR, while the TCRdb copy is restricted to in-frame clones and leaves out a portion. The sample lists 120,000 to 150,000 clones, 84% occurring once. The source of the sample is a study of cytomegalovirus exposure and HLA in healthy donors. CDR3 length: 15 amino acids. Germline trimming cut 6 bases from V and 5 bases from J; bases unmatched to any gene: 10. The germline V gene has CDR1 SGHRS and CDR2 YFSETQ. Overall study results and limits: For cytomegalovirus status, the classifier reportedly gave diagnoses with high specificity and sensitivity. In vitro, three CMV-associated chains proved specific for CMV antigens. Cytomegalovirus association was assigned to 150 to 200 TCR beta chains.

The chain recombines TRBV5-1 with TRBJ2-3; TRBD2 matches 9 bases. This TCR derives from a woman between 25 and 40 years old in good health and CMV-seronegative. Sequenced input: PBMCs. The CDR3 nucleotides are TGCGCCAGCATAGCAAGCGGGGGGCCTGGAGATACGCAGTATTTT. This gives the protein CASIASGGPGDTQYF.